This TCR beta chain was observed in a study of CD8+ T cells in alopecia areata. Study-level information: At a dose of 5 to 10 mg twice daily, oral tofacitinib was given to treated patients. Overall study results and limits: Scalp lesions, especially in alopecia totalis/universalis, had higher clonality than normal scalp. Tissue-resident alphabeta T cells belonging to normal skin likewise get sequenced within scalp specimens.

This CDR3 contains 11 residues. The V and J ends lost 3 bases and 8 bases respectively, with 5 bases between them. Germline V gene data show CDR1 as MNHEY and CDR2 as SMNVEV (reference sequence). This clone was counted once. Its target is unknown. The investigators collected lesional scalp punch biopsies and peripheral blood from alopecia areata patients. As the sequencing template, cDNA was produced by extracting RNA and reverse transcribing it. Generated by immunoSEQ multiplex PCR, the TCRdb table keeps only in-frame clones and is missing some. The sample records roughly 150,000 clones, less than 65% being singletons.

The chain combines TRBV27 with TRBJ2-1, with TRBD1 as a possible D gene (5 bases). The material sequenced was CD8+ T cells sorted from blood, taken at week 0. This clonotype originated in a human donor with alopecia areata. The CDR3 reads CASSLGHEQFF. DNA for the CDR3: TGTGCCAGCAGTTTGGGGCATGAGCAGTTCTTC.